The 21 T cell receptor beta chains in this list originate from one sample, sequenced in a study of blood T cell repertoires in COVID-19. Libraries were prepared by immunoSEQ multiplex PCR; TCRdb keeps only in-frame clonotypes and omits some of them. The sample lists approximately 90,000 clones, roughly 84% occurring once. Source material: peripheral blood. These receptor sequences come from a human donor in a cohort sampled during active COVID-19.

The chain joins TRBV7-3 to TRBJ2-5; TRBD2 is a possible D gene (6 bases). The CDR3 totals 17 residues. V shed 5 bases and J shed 1 base, with 20 bases lying between them. Germline lookup yields CDR1 SGHTA and CDR2 FQGTGA. CDR3 in amino acids: CASSAHPQEGTQETQYF. CDR3 coding DNA: TGTGCCAGCAGCGCCCACCCGCAGGAGGGGACCCAAGAGACCCAGTACTTC.

The gene calls are TRBV29-1 and TRBJ2-7; 11 bases line up with TRBD1. The trim removed 7 bases at V and 5 bases at J, leaving 7 bases unmatched. This CDR3 has 13 residues. Per germline, CDR1 SQVTM and CDR2 ANQGSEA. CDR3 amino acids: CSGGQGVSHEQYF. CDR3 nucleotides: TGCAGCGGGGGACAGGGGGTAAGCCACGAGCAGTACTTC.

The chain uses TRBV5-6 and TRBJ1-5, with D possibly being TRBD1 (6 bases). The germline CDR1 and CDR2 sequences are SGHDT and YYEEEE. The length of the CDR3 is 14 residues. Trimming pared 0 bases from V and 6 bases from J, leaving 10 bases between. The CDR3 nucleotides read TGTGCCAGCAGCTTGGGACAGACAGGTCAGCCCCAGCATTTT. Translation: CASSLGQTGQPQHF.

The genes are TRBV7-3 and TRBJ2-5, with a tentative D call TRBD2 (5 bases). The CDR3 spans 15 residues. Trimming took 1 base from V and 4 from J, leaving 13 bases between them. CDR1 is SGHTA, CDR2 FQGTGA, per germline. The CDR3 protein is CASSLNGLRAETQYF. The DNA for the CDR3 is TGTGCCAGCAGCTTAAACGGTCTGAGGGCAGAGACCCAGTACTTC.

V gene TRBV9 combines with J gene TRBJ2-1; 9 bases are a match to TRBD1. Trimming took 7 bases from V and 8 from J; bases not matched to a gene: 10. Germline V lookup: CDR1 SGDLS, CDR2 YYNGEE. This CDR3 comprises 14 residues. Here the CDR3 DNA reads TGTGCCAGCGATACGGGACAGGGAAATTATGAGCAGTTCTTC. Translation: CASDTGQGNYEQFF.

The rearrangement joins TRBV27 to TRBJ2-2; TRBD1 agrees at 7 bases. CDR3 length: 18 residues. V lost 6 bases and J lost 0; bases outside the gene matches: 13. The germline gives CDR1 MNHEY, CDR2 SMNVEV (reference sequence). The CDR3 DNA reads as TGTGCCAGCAGATTTGCACAGGGGCGACCCCCGAACACCGGGGAGCTGTTTTTT. It translates to CASRFAQGRPPNTGELFF.

This chain connects TRBV15 to TRBJ1-5; 7 nucleotides agree with TRBD1. Germline lookup yields CDR1 LNHNV and CDR2 YYDKDF (reference sequence). The CDR3 runs to 16 residues. V shed 0 bases and J 5 bases; nucleotides not matched to a gene: 7. The CDR3 nucleotides read TGTGCCACCAGCAGAGATTCTAGACAGGGCGATCAGCCCCAGCATTTT. Translation gives CATSRDSRQGDQPQHF.

Only one count was recorded for this clone. The chain is built from TRBV28 and TRBJ1-5; D remains ambiguous. The CDR3 is 15 residues long. Trimming pared 2 bases from V and 4 bases from J, leaving 12 bases between. The germline V gene encodes CDR1 MDHEN and CDR2 SYDVKM. The CDR3 protein is CASSLERSGNQPQHF. The CDR3 region has the DNA TGTGCCAGCAGTTTAGAGAGGTCCGGTAATCAGCCCCAGCATTTT.

The chain has TRBV4-1 and TRBJ2-3; unclear D gene. Germline V gene lookup returns CDR1 MGHRA and CDR2 YSYEKL. The CDR3 consists of 15 residues. Trimming stripped 2 bases from V and 1 base from J, with 10 bases between. The CDR3 region has the DNA TGCGCCAGCAGCCAAAACCCGGTTGGCACAGATACGCAGTATTTT. Translating it yields CASSQNPVGTDTQYF.

The V call is TRBV3-1 (or the pseudogene TRBV3-2), the J call TRBJ1-3, with 10 nucleotides matching TRBD1. CDR3 length equals 19 residues. Germline CDR1 reads LGHDT; CDR2 reads YNNKEL (reference sequence). V was clipped by 1 base and J by 0 bases; unmatched bases: 9. The CDR3 bases are TGTGCCAGCAGCCAAGTGGGACAGGGGAATCCCCTCTCTGGAAACACCATATATTTT. It is translated as CASSQVGQGNPLSGNTIYF.

This clone was seen a single time. The CDR3 loop is CASSYGQGGAGGYTF. In DNA form, the CDR3 reads TGTGCCAGCAGTTACGGACAGGGAGGGGCGGGTGGCTACACCTTC. The chain combines TRBV5-4 with TRBJ1-2; 8 bases match TRBD1. From germline, CDR1 is SGHNT and CDR2 YYREEE (reference sequence). The CDR3 has 15 residues. The junction had 13 bases not matched to a gene; V was cut back by 5 bases and J by 7 bases.

The chain recombines TRBV7-9 with TRBJ2-7; the match to TRBD2 covers 11 bases. The germline V gene encodes CDR1 SEHNR and CDR2 FQNEAQ (reference sequence). This CDR3 is built from 16 residues. V gave up 1 base and J gave up 1 base; unmatched junction bases: 3. This chain's CDR3 is CASSLGTSGQSYEQYF. CDR3 nucleotides: TGTGCCAGCAGCTTAGGGACTAGCGGGCAGTCCTACGAGCAGTACTTC.

CDR3 DNA sequence: TGTGCCAGCAGTTACACGGGGGATACGCAGTATTTT. This gives the protein CASSYTGDTQYF. The chain links TRBV6-2 or TRBV6-3 to TRBJ2-3, with a weak D call TRBD2 (5 bases). Germline V gene sequence: CDR1 MNHEY, CDR2 SVGEGT. This CDR3 region has 12 residues. The V and J ends lost 2 bases and 6 bases respectively, with 6 bases between them.

This clone was recorded once. The rearrangement joins TRBV7-2 to TRBJ2-6; 9 positions match TRBD2. Trimming at V came to 5 bases and at J to 2 bases, leaving 1 base not matched to a gene. There are 15 residues in the CDR3. Germline lookup yields CDR1 SGHTA and CDR2 FQGNSA. CDR3 residues: CASSERGAGANVLTF. CDR3 sequence (DNA): TGTGCCAGCAGCGAGCGGGGGGCTGGGGCCAACGTCCTGACTTTC.

The chain recombines TRBV28 with TRBJ1-2, with D maybe TRBD1 (6 bases). Germline V lookup: CDR1 MDHEN, CDR2 SYDVKM. V was pared by 3 bases and J by 3 bases, with 8 bases between. This CDR3 comprises 13 residues. The CDR3 bases are TGTGCCAGCAGTTTCGGGGGGCACTATGGCTACACCTTC. It encodes CASSFGGHYGYTF.

The V call is TRBV28, the J call TRBJ2-7; 8 bases line up with TRBD2. V gave up 4 bases and J gave up 4 bases; unmatched junction bases: 6. Germline V gene sequence: CDR1 MDHEN, CDR2 SYDVKM. The CDR3 is made up of 14 amino acids. DNA for the CDR3: TGTGCCAGCAGTTCCCCGGGACTAGTTTACGAGCAGTACTTC. It encodes CASSSPGLVYEQYF.

The rearrangement joins TRBV4-2 to TRBJ1-3, with D possibly matching TRBD1 (5 bases). Germline values: CDR1 LGHNA, CDR2 YNFKEQ. V was pared by 0 bases and J by 0 bases, with 12 bases between. The length of the CDR3 is 17 residues. Here the CDR3 reads CASSQDREGASGNTIYF. The CDR3 nucleotides are TGTGCCAGCAGCCAAGACAGGGAGGGTGCCTCTGGAAACACCATATATTTT.

This sequence joins TRBV9 and TRBJ2-2; no reliable D call. V was cut by 4 bases and J by 7 bases, with 11 bases left in between. This CDR3 spans 13 amino acids. CDR1 is SGDLS and CDR2 is YYNGEE in the germline V gene. The CDR3 is CASSSYSGGELFF. The DNA of the CDR3 is TGTGCCAGCAGCTCCTACTCGGGCGGGGAGCTGTTTTTT.

The rearrangement uses TRBV21-1 and TRBJ1-1. TRBV21-1 is given as a pseudogene. The CDR3 is 12 residues long. The CDR3 DNA reads TGTGCCAGCAGTGTCGAGAGGACTGAAGCTTTCTTT. It is translated as CASSVERTEAFF.

The chain combines TRBV5-5 with TRBJ2-3; the match to TRBD1 covers 9 bases. Germline CDR1 reads SGHKS; CDR2 reads YYEKEE (reference sequence). The junction had 8 bases not matched to a gene; V was cut back by 3 bases and J by 0 bases. CDR3 size: 17 residues. The CDR3: CASSSLWTGASTDTQYF. The CDR3 DNA follows: TGTGCCAGCAGCTCTTTATGGACAGGGGCGAGCACAGATACGCAGTATTTT.

The chain is built from TRBV5-4 and TRBJ1-4; D not resolved. CDR1 SGHNT and CDR2 YYREEE come from the germline V gene (reference sequence). CDR3 length equals 15 residues. Trimming took 4 bases from V and 8 from J, leaving 18 bases between them. Here the CDR3 DNA reads TGTGCCAGCAGCAGGTGGTTGGGCTCCGACGAAAAACTGTTTTTT. Residues: CASSRWLGSDEKLFF. Full variable domain (missing parts from reference TRBV5-4 and TRBJ1-4): ETGVTQSPTHLIKTRGQQVTLRCSSQSGHNTVSWYQQALGQGPQFIFQYYREEENGRGNFPPRFSGLQFPNYSSELNVNALELDDSALYLCASSRWLGSDEKLFFGSGTQLSVL.